This T cell receptor beta chain is from a study of T-cell reconstitution after alpha-beta-depleted transplantation in children. Only a few counts were recorded for this clonotype. Unique molecular identifiers were incorporated into the prepared TCRbeta library. TCRdb itself ran the PCR reads through MiXCR, one entry per CDR3 protein. The table records 90,000 to 100,000 distinct CDR3 sequences, 9% to 15% of them present only once. The sample in question was PBMCs from the stem cell graft donor, obtained from the stem cell graft. This TCR was recovered from a human donor who donated a stem cell graft to a child with inherited bone marrow failure.

In DNA, the CDR3 is TGTGCCAGCAGTGGGACAGGGGTAGCCTACGAGCAGTACTTC. It specifies CASSGTGVAYEQYF. The chain uses TRBV27 and TRBJ2-7; 10 positions agree with TRBD1. CDR1 is MNHEY and CDR2 is SMNVEV in the germline V gene (reference sequence). V shed 5 bases, J shed 2 bases, and the junction held 3 bases outside the gene matches. This CDR3 spans 14 amino acids.